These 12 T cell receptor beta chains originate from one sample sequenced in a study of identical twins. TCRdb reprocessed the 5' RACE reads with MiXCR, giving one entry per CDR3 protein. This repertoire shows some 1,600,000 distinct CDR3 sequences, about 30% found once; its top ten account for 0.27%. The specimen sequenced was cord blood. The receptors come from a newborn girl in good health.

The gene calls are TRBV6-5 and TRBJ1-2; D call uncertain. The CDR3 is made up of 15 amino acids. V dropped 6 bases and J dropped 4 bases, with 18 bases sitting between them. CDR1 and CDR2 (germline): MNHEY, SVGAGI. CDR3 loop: CASSLKLPTSYGYTF. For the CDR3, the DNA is TGTGCCAGCAGCCTCAAACTCCCGACAAGCTATGGCTACACCTTC.

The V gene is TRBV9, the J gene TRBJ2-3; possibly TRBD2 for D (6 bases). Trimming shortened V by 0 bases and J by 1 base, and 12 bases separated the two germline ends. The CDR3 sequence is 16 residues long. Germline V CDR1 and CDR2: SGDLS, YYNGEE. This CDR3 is CASSVASPSGTDTQYF. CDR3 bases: TGTGCCAGCAGCGTAGCTTCTCCTAGCGGCACAGATACGCAGTATTTT.

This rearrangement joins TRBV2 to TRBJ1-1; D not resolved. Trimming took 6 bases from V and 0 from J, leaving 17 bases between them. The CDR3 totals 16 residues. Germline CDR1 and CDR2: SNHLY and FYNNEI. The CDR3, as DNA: TGTGCCAGCAGCTTAGGGTTCGGACGGATGAACACTGAAGCTTTCTTT. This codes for CASSLGFGRMNTEAFF.

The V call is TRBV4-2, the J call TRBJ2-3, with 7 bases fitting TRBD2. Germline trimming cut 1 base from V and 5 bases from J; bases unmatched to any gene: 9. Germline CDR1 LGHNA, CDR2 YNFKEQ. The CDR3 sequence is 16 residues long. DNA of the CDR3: TGTGCCAGCAGCCAAGCTCCCGGGAGGATAGAAGATACGCAGTATTTT. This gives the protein CASSQAPGRIEDTQYF.

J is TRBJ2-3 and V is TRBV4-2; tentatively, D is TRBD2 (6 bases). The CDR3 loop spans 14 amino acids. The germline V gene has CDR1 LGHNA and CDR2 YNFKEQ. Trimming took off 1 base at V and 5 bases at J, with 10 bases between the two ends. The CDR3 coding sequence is TGTGCCAGCAGCCAAGGGGACTGGGAAGATACGCAGTATTTT. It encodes CASSQGDWEDTQYF.

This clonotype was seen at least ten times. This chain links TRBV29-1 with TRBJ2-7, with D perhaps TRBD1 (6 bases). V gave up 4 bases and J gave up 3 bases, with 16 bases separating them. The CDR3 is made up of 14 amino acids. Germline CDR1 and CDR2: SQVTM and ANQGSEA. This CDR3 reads CSVGLRGFGYEQYF. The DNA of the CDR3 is TGCAGCGTTGGCCTAAGGGGGTTTGGCTACGAGCAGTACTTC.

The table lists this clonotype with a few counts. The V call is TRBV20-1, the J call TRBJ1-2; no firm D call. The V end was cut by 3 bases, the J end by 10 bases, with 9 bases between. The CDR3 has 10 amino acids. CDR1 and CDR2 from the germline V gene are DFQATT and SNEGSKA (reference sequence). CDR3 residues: CSARYADYTF. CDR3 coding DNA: TGCAGTGCTAGGTACGCCGACTACACCTTC.

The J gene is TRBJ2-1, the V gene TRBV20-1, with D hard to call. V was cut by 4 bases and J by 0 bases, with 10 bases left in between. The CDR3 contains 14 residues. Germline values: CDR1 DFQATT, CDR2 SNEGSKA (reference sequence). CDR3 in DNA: TGCAGTGCTACACCACCCAGCTCCTACAATGAGCAGTTCTTC. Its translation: CSATPPSSYNEQFF.

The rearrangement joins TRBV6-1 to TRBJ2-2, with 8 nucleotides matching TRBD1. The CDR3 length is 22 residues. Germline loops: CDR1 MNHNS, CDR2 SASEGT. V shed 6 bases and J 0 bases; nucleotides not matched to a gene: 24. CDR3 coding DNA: TGTGCCAGCAGCTTGAGAGGGACAGGTCTGGTGGACGGGGGAACGAACACCGGGGAGCTGTTTTTT. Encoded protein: CASSLRGTGLVDGGTNTGELFF.

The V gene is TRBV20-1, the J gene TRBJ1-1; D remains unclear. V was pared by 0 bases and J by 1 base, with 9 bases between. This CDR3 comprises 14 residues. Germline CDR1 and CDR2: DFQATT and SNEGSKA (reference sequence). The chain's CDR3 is CSAREEDRNTEAFF. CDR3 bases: TGCAGTGCTAGAGAGGAAGATCGGAACACTGAAGCTTTCTTT.

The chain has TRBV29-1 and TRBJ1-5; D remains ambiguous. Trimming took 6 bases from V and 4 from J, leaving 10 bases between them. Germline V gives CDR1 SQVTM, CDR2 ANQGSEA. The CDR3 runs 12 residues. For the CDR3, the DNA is TGCAGCGTCCGGGCCCCTAATCAGCCCCAGCATTTT. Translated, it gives CSVRAPNQPQHF.

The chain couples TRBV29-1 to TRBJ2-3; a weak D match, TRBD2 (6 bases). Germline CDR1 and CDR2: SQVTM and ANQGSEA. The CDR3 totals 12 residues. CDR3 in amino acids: CRRGIHTDTQYF. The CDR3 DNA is TGCAGACGGGGGATTCACACAGATACGCAGTATTTT.